The 24 T cell receptor beta chains in this list originate from one sample, sequenced in a study of T-cell reconstitution after alpha-beta-depleted transplantation in children. TCRbeta library construction was performed incorporating unique molecular identifiers. TCRdb reanalysed the PCR reads using MiXCR and keeps one entry per CDR3 protein. This sample has about 490,000 distinct CDR3 sequences, with 8% to 11% found just once. The sample consisted of PBMCs, taken before TCRalphabeta/CD19-depleted stem cell transplant. Receptor source: a child younger than 10 with inherited bone marrow failure, due to receive a stem cell transplant.

At least ten counts were recorded for this clonotype. The DNA for the CDR3 is TGTGCCAGCAGTTTGCAGGGTCAGACCTACGAGCAGTACTTC. Its translation: CASSLQGQTYEQYF. The chain employs TRBV28 and TRBJ2-7, with a possible D match to TRBD1 (5 bases). The CDR3 has 14 amino acids. Trimming cost V 3 bases and J 2 bases, with 11 bases left between them. Germline values: CDR1 MDHEN, CDR2 SYDVKM. Drawing the rest from reference TRBV28 and TRBJ2-7, the complete variable domain is DVKVTQSSRYLVKRTGEKVFLECVQDMDHENMFWYRQDPGLGLRLIYFSYDVKMKEKGDIPEGYSVSREKKERFSLILESASTNQTSMYLCASSLQGQTYEQYFGPGTRLTVT.

This clonotype was counted at least ten times. The chain is built from TRBV29-1 and TRBJ1-1, with a tentative D call TRBD1 (6 bases). Germline V CDR1 and CDR2: SQVTM, ANQGSEA. CDR3 size: 11 residues. The germline V and J ends were trimmed by 7 bases and 5 bases, with 11 bases remaining between them. The DNA for the CDR3 is TGCAGCGCCGGACAGCCTACTGAAGCTTTCTTT. As protein: CSAGQPTEAFF.

The chain couples TRBV9 to TRBJ2-2; D gene unclear. The germline gives CDR1 SGDLS, CDR2 YYNGEE. CDR3 length: 14 residues. The V gene lost 6 bases and the J gene lost 6 bases, with 15 bases spanning the gap. This CDR3 reads CASTRSNLPGELFF. CDR3 DNA: TGTGCCAGCACCCGCTCGAACCTTCCCGGGGAGCTGTTTTTT.

This clonotype was counted ten times or more. The chain is built from TRBV29-1 and TRBJ2-1; D uncertain. This CDR3 region has 13 residues. Trimming removed 4 bases from V and 0 bases from J, with 7 bases in between. Germline CDR1 and CDR2: SQVTM and ANQGSEA. The chain's CDR3 is CSVAWSSYNEQFF. The CDR3 coding sequence is TGCAGCGTTGCCTGGAGCTCCTACAATGAGCAGTTCTTC.

This clonotype has at least ten counts. V gene TRBV29-1 combines with J gene TRBJ2-3, with 8 bases matching TRBD1. This CDR3 has 14 residues. V trimming: 7 bases; J trimming: 1 base; junction bases outside the gene matches: 7. Germline CDR1 is SQVTM and CDR2 is ANQGSEA. DNA of the CDR3: TGCAGCGCTAGACAGGGGTCGGGCACAGATACGCAGTATTTT. This sequence encodes CSARQGSGTDTQYF.

This clonotype was picked up many times. The rearrangement joins TRBV27 to TRBJ1-5; D possibly corresponds to TRBD1 (5 bases). The CDR3 runs to 12 residues. Looked up from germline, CDR1 is MNHEY and CDR2 is SMNVEV (reference sequence). The germline V and J ends were trimmed by 6 bases and 5 bases, with 8 bases remaining between them. The CDR3 DNA reads TGTGCCAGCAGCGAGGGGCATCAGCCCCAGCATTTT. Translating gives CASSEGHQPQHF.

This clonotype was seen at least ten times. This chain uses TRBV4-2 with TRBJ2-5; a weak D match, TRBD2 (5 bases). Germline V gives CDR1 LGHNA, CDR2 YNFKEQ. The CDR3 is made up of 13 amino acids. The germline V and J ends were trimmed by 1 base and 7 bases, with 10 bases remaining between them. DNA of the CDR3: TGTGCCAGCAGCCAAGGCCGCGGGTCGACCCAGTACTTC. Translating gives CASSQGRGSTQYF.

This clonotype was counted only a few times. DNA for the CDR3: TGTGCCAGCATACGGAGGGCCGGGGAGACCCAGTACTTC. Translated, it gives CASIRRAGETQYF. The rearrangement uses TRBV5-6 and TRBJ2-5; possible D gene TRBD2, 6 bases. This CDR3 region has 13 residues. V was trimmed by 6 bases and J by 5 bases, leaving 14 bases between them. CDR1 is SGHDT, CDR2 YYEEEE, per germline.

The table lists this clonotype with many counts. The rearrangement joins TRBV4-2 to TRBJ2-7, with 9 bases aligning to TRBD2. Germline CDR1 is LGHNA and CDR2 is YNFKEQ. The CDR3 is 15 amino acids. Germline trimming cut 3 bases from V and 7 bases from J; bases unmatched to any gene: 10. In DNA, the CDR3 is TGTGCCAGCAGCCAGAGTCGCAGCGGGAGGATGGAGCAGTACTTC. Translating gives CASSQSRSGRMEQYF.

This clonotype was detected a few times. In DNA, the CDR3 is TGTGCCTGGAGTGCTGGAGGCTATGGCTACACCTTC. Amino acid sequence: CAWSAGGYGYTF. The chain has TRBV30 and TRBJ1-2, with no clear D. V was trimmed by 1 base and J by 4 bases, leaving 7 bases between them. The length of the CDR3 is 12 residues. Germline loops: CDR1 GTSNPN, CDR2 SVGIG (reference sequence).

In this sample, this clonotype turned up a few times. The chain uses TRBV2 and TRBJ1-2; D remains unclear. The CDR3 runs 13 residues. The germline V gene has CDR1 SNHLY and CDR2 FYNNEI. Trimming pared 8 bases from V and 4 bases from J, leaving 14 bases between. Here the CDR3 reads CASRNGSPYGYTF. The DNA for the CDR3 is TGTGCCAGCCGAAACGGGTCCCCCTATGGCTACACCTTC.

Many counts were recorded for this clonotype. J is TRBJ2-1 and V is TRBV15, with 10 nucleotides matching TRBD1. From germline, CDR1 is LNHNV and CDR2 YYDKDF (reference sequence). The CDR3 runs to 16 residues. Losses at the gene ends were 2 bases for V and 8 bases for J; bases not matched to a gene: 9. The CDR3 DNA follows: TGTGCCACCAGCAGATCCCGCGCGACAGGGGGCGATGAGCAGTTCTTC. Translated, it gives CATSRSRATGGDEQFF. The whole variable domain, remainder taken from reference TRBV15 and TRBJ2-1, is DAMVIQNPRYQVTQFGKPVTLSCSQTLNHNVMYWYQQKSSQAPKLLFHYYDKDFNNEADTPDNFQSRRPNTSFCFLDIRSPGLGDTAMYLCATSRSRATGGDEQFFGPGTRLTVL.

In DNA form, the CDR3 reads TGTGCCACCGCCGGGACAGGGGAAGAGCAGTACTTC. Its protein is CATAGTGEEQYF. The gene calls are TRBV2 and TRBJ2-7; 10 bases align to TRBD1. CDR1 is SNHLY and CDR2 is FYNNEI in the germline V gene. The J segment lost 7 bases and the V segment lost 10 bases, leaving 7 bases of the junction unmatched. The CDR3 covers 12 residues.

At least ten counts were recorded for this clonotype. The chain combines TRBV5-1 with TRBJ2-1; the D is unclear. This CDR3 is built from 16 residues. Germline assignment: CDR1 SGHRS and CDR2 YFSETQ. V lost 6 bases to trimming and J lost 8 bases, with 24 bases between them. The CDR3 region is CASTLVEKASLHEQFF. The CDR3 bases are TGCGCCAGCACCCTCGTCGAGAAGGCCTCCCTCCATGAGCAGTTCTTC.

The chain carries TRBV28 and TRBJ2-2; D not certain. Germline V gives CDR1 MDHEN, CDR2 SYDVKM. V lost 2 bases and J lost 2, with 6 bases in between. There are 14 residues in the CDR3. CDR3 protein: CASSLMYNTGELFF. Here the CDR3 DNA reads TGTGCCAGCAGTTTAATGTATAACACCGGGGAGCTGTTTTTT.

This clonotype was observed at least ten times. The genes are TRBV5-1 and TRBJ1-4, with TRBD1 identical over 8 bases. Germline assignment: CDR1 SGHRS and CDR2 YFSETQ. The CDR3 runs 16 residues. V dropped 1 base and J dropped 7; count of bases not matched to a gene: 9. The CDR3 DNA is TGCGCCAGCAGCTTGTACCAGGGGGCGTCGGGTGAAAAACTGTTTTTT. Translating gives CASSLYQGASGEKLFF.

This clonotype was observed many times. The chain is built from TRBV5-1 and TRBJ1-3, with TRBD1 as a possible D gene (5 bases). V was shortened by 1 base and J by 1 base, with 12 bases between the two germline ends. CDR1 is SGHRS, CDR2 YFSETQ, per germline. This CDR3 has 16 amino acids. DNA of the CDR3: TGCGCCAGCAGCTTGTCTCTGGGGGGATCTGGAAACACCATATATTTT. Amino acid sequence: CASSLSLGGSGNTIYF.

The sample holds many counts of this clonotype. V is TRBV29-1 and J is TRBJ1-1; 10 nucleotides line up with TRBD1. V was clipped by 2 bases and J by 6 bases; unmatched bases: 3. Looked up from germline, CDR1 is SQVTM and CDR2 is ANQGSEA. The CDR3 length is 13 residues. The CDR3 here is CSVERQGAAEAFF. DNA for the CDR3: TGCAGCGTTGAAAGACAGGGGGCTGCTGAAGCTTTCTTT.

The table lists this clonotype with many counts. The chain joins TRBV4-1 to TRBJ1-6, with TRBD1 matching 10 bases. The trim removed 3 bases at V and 8 bases at J, leaving 4 bases unmatched. The CDR3 spans 15 residues. CDR1 and CDR2 (germline): MGHRA, YSYEKL. The CDR3 DNA reads as TGCGCCAGCAGCCATTATGGACAGGGGGATTCACCCCTCCACTTT. Its translation is CASSHYGQGDSPLHF.

As regards this clonotype: A single base is all that separates this from a far larger clone, so a read error is likely. The chain uses TRBV27 and TRBJ1-3; D remains ambiguous. Germline-derived CDR1 and CDR2 are MNHEY and SMNVEV (reference sequence). Trimming removed 0 bases at V and 4 bases at J, with 7 bases between. There are 14 residues in the CDR3. Here the CDR3 DNA reads TGTGCCAGCAGTTTATCAGGGTGCGGAAACACCATATATTTT. Translating gives CASSLSGCGNTIYF.

This clonotype was picked up many times. The conserved phenylalanine or tryptophan normally closing the CDR3 is absent here, so this likely arose from a read error. The V and J genes are TRBV6-2 or TRBV6-3 and TRBJ1-2, with 8 positions matching TRBD1. V gave up 2 bases and J gave up 2 bases; unmatched junction bases: 4. The germline V gene encodes CDR1 MNHEY and CDR2 SVGEGT. This CDR3 is built from 15 residues. The CDR3: CASSYPDRENYGYTS. The CDR3 nucleotides read TGTGCCAGCAGTTACCCGGACAGGGAGAACTATGGCTACACCTCC.

Concerning this clonotype itself: A much larger clone lies a single base off, so this may be a read error. The rearrangement links TRBV28 to TRBJ1-5; 9 bases are shared with TRBD1. CDR3 length: 16 amino acids. CDR1 is MDHEN, CDR2 SYDVKM, per germline. The CDR3 loop reads CASSSDRGRTNRPQHF. The CDR3 nucleotides are TGTGCCAGCAGTTCGGACAGGGGAAGGACCAATCGGCCCCAGCATTTT.

This clonotype was observed at least ten times. The chain is built from TRBV10-3 and TRBJ2-2, with TRBD2 matching over 10 bases. J gave up 1 base and V 2 bases, and 4 bases lay outside the gene matches. CDR1 and CDR2 (germline): ENHRY, SYGVKD. The CDR3 runs to 17 residues. This CDR3 is CAISEPRTSGNTGELFF. The CDR3 DNA is TGTGCCATCAGTGAGCCAAGGACTAGCGGGAACACCGGGGAGCTGTTTTTT.

This clonotype has at least ten counts. This chain connects TRBV27 to TRBJ2-3; 8 bases agree with TRBD2. J was trimmed by 4 bases and V by 6 bases; bases with no gene match: 12. CDR3 length equals 16 residues. CDR1 and CDR2 from the germline V gene are MNHEY and SMNVEV (reference sequence). The DNA for the CDR3 is TGTGCCAGCAGGCCTCTCGGGAGGGCCGTAGCAGATACGCAGTATTTT. Translated, it gives CASRPLGRAVADTQYF.